A selection of T cell receptor beta chains follows, all from one sample in a study of response to subunit inactivated influenza vaccine. From the RT-PCR reads, TCRdb called clonotypes with MiXCR, one entry per CDR3 protein. The table includes about 540,000 distinct CDR3 sequences, 20% to 25% detected once. A further study also used this sample, focusing on T cells expressing NK-cell markers.

The sequences come from CD4+ T cells sorted from PBMCs, collected 11 to 12 days after vaccination. The receptors derive from a man aged 45-65 years who received an inactivated influenza vaccine. Both conserved end residues are trimmed from each CDR3. Each record gives: D gene, J gene, V gene, CDR3 protein. A D gene is named only where the DNA matches it firmly.

D: -; J: TRBJ2-3; V: TRBV7-9; CDR3: ASSLGGIGDTQY
D: -; J: TRBJ1-3; V: TRBV20-1; CDR3: SARRGEGNTIY
D: TRBD1; J: TRBJ1-2; V: TRBV6-1; CDR3: ASTSAGGNDYGYT
D: TRBD2; J: TRBJ2-5; V: TRBV24-1; CDR3: ATSEGTSMSETQY
D: -; J: TRBJ2-1; V: TRBV27; CDR3: ASSPGVTHNEQF
D: TRBD1; J: TRBJ2-2; V: TRBV11-2; CDR3: ASGDRDIFSGELF
D: TRBD1; J: TRBJ1-4; V: TRBV6-5; CDR3: ASSFAPKTGEKLF
D: TRBD1; J: TRBJ2-3; V: TRBV7-6; CDR3: ASSLAITGGTGDTQY
D: TRBD2; J: TRBJ2-1; V: TRBV20-1; CDR3: SARDLAVSYNEQF
D: TRBD1; J: TRBJ2-7; V: TRBV19; CDR3: ASTPRDRPWEQY
D: TRBD1; J: TRBJ2-7; V: TRBV7-2; CDR3: ASSQGAWVGEQY
D: TRBD1; J: TRBJ1-2; V: TRBV5-5; CDR3: ASSLDIQGSYGYT
D: -; J: TRBJ1-6; V: TRBV20-1; CDR3: SARWGARNSPLH
D: -; J: TRBJ2-4; V: TRBV2; CDR3: ASSEASGSLKNIQY
D: -; J: TRBJ2-1; V: TRBV5-1; CDR3: ASRGDGNFEQF
D: TRBD2; J: TRBJ2-7; V: TRBV20-1; CDR3: SATGLAGTYEQY
D: -; J: TRBJ1-1; V: TRBV11-2; CDR3: ASSWTALNTEAF
D: -; J: TRBJ1-1; V: TRBV7-2; CDR3: ASSVQVMNTEAF
D: -; J: TRBJ2-7; V: TRBV7-2; CDR3: ASSLVTASQY
D: TRBD1; J: TRBJ1-4; V: TRBV10-2; CDR3: ASSESGTGTEKLF
D: -; J: TRBJ2-2; V: TRBV15; CDR3: ATSPSLGTGRGVNTGELF
D: -; J: TRBJ2-5; V: TRBV4-2; CDR3: ASSPTDHWAETQY
D: TRBD2; J: TRBJ2-1; V: TRBV28; CDR3: ASSHKLAGGRGEQF
D: -; J: TRBJ2-7; V: TRBV7-6; CDR3: ASSLAGIQNEQY
D: TRBD1; J: TRBJ2-7; V: TRBV3-1; CDR3: ASSQRIGGDWN
D: -; J: TRBJ2-7; V: TRBV28; CDR3: ASRGVGLSLVLY
D: TRBD1; J: TRBJ2-2; V: TRBV12-3/TRBV12-4; CDR3: ASSLSRGLGELF
D: -; J: TRBJ2-7; V: TRBV7-2; CDR3: ASSLRGVTGFYHEQY
D: TRBD1; J: TRBJ2-2; V: TRBV11-2; CDR3: ASSRIFPNPRTGDTGELF
D: -; J: TRBJ2-3; V: TRBV5-5; CDR3: ANSSADTQY
D: TRBD2; J: TRBJ2-7; V: TRBV19; CDR3: ASKVEFGTSAEQY
D: -; J: TRBJ2-1; V: TRBV20-1; CDR3: SAVQGGGLTYNEQF
D: TRBD2; J: TRBJ2-3; V: TRBV20-1; CDR3: SARDRSAGGTDTQY
D: -; J: TRBJ1-5; V: TRBV12-3/TRBV12-4; CDR3: ASSFGPQPQH
D: -; J: TRBJ2-1; V: TRBV12-5; CDR3: ASGPPAGNEQF
D: TRBD2; J: TRBJ2-7; V: TRBV7-9; CDR3: ASSSLAGGPYEQY
D: -; J: TRBJ2-1; V: TRBV19; CDR3: ASSNREIYNEQF
D: TRBD2; J: TRBJ2-4; V: TRBV11-2; CDR3: ASSLVGTSGINKNIQY
D: -; J: TRBJ2-1; V: TRBV20-1; CDR3: SARRTGGLYEQF
D: -; J: TRBJ2-7; V: TRBV12-3/TRBV12-4; CDR3: ASSFGRVSWQY
D: TRBD1; J: TRBJ2-3; V: TRBV12-3/TRBV12-4; CDR3: ASSFRTGGLPTDTQY
D: -; J: TRBJ2-1; V: TRBV6-5; CDR3: ASSYSGDAYNEQF
D: TRBD2; J: TRBJ2-2; V: TRBV12-3/TRBV12-4; CDR3: ASMFYLAGVTGELF
D: TRBD1; J: TRBJ2-5; V: TRBV5-1; CDR3: ASNLQRTGEAQY
D: -; J: TRBJ1-1; V: TRBV15; CDR3: ATSRDSANTEAF
D: -; J: TRBJ2-3; V: TRBV5-1; CDR3: ASSLEDTNTDTQY